This T cell receptor (beta chain) is drawn from a study of blood T cell repertoires in COVID-19. Overall study context: T cells, B-cell-depleted T cells, or PBMCs provided the cDNA or gDNA that served as material.

In the original processing: How many nucleated cells were present was estimated from reference gene primer amplification. Profiling relied on immunoSEQ multiplex PCR, and the TCRdb table lists in-frame clones only, not all of them. V and J calls and clone size follow that table, whereas D and trimming were derived from the DNA. This table holds 200,000 to 250,000 clones, over 65% found once. Clinical history reported by participants formed the basis on which cohorts were assigned. Deletions cut 2 bases from V and 5 bases from J, with 10 bases between. The CDR3 spans 14 residues. From germline, CDR1 is MNHEY and CDR2 SVGEGT.

The receptor's source is a woman between 55 and 75 years old who had recovered from COVID-19. The gene calls are TRBV6-2 or TRBV6-3 and TRBJ1-5; possibly TRBD1 for D (6 bases). What was sequenced was PBMCs or T cells enriched from blood (not recorded which). CDR3 bases: TGTGCCAGCAGTTACCCTTGGGGGCATCAGCCCCAGCATTTT. This encodes CASSYPWGHQPQHF.